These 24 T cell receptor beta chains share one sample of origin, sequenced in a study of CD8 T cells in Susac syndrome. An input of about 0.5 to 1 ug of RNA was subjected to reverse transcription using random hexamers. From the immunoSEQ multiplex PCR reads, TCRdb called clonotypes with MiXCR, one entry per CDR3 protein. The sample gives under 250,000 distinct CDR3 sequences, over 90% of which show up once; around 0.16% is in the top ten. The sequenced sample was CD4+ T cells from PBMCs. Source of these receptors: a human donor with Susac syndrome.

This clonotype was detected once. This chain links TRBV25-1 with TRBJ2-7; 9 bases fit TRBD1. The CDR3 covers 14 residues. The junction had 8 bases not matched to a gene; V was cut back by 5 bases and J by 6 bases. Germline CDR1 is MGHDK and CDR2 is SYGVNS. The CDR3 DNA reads TGTGCCAGCAGTCTAACACAGGGGGCGTCCGAGCAGTACTTC. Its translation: CASSLTQGASEQYF.

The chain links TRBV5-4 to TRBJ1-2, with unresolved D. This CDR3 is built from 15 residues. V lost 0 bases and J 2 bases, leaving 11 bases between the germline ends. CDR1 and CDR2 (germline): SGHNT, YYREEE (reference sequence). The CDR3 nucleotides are TGTGCCAGCAGCTTGGGGCAGCTAAAGAACTATGGCTACACCTTC. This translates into CASSLGQLKNYGYTF.

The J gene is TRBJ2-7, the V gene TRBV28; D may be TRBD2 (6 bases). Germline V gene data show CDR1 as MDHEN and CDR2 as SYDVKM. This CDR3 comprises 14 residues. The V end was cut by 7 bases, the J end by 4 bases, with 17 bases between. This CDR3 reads CASTPGGEGYEQYF. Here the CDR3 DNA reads TGTGCCAGCACCCCCGGGGGTGAGGGTTACGAGCAGTACTTC.

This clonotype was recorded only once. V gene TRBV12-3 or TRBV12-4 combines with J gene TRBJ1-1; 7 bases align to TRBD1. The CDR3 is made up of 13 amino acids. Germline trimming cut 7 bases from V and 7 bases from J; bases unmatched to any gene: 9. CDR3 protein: CASTSRQGSEAFF. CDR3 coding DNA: TGTGCCAGCACCTCCAGACAGGGAAGTGAAGCTTTCTTT.

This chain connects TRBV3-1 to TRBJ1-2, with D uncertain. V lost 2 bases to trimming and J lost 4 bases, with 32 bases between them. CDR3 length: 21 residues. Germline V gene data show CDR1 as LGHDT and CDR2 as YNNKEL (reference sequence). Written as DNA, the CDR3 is TGTGCCAGCAGCCAATCTCGCGTAACTATGTCCCATCGGCATCGAGCCTATGGCTACACCTTC. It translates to CASSQSRVTMSHRHRAYGYTF.

The CDR3 region is CSAGGGAGQPQHF. CDR3 sequence (DNA): TGCAGTGCTGGAGGGGGGGCAGGTCAGCCCCAGCATTTT. V is TRBV20-1 and J is TRBJ1-5; TRBD1 is a possible D gene (6 bases). The CDR3 totals 13 residues. Germline V lookup: CDR1 DFQATT, CDR2 SNEGSKA (reference sequence). With 5 bases removed from V and 6 bases from J, the gap between germline ends came to 14 bases.

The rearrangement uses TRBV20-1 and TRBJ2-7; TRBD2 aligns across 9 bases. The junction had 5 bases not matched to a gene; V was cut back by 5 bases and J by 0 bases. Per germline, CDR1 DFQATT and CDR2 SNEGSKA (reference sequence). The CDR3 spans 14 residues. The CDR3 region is CSAHPSGDSYEQYF. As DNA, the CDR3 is TGCAGTGCTCATCCTAGCGGGGACTCCTACGAGCAGTACTTC.

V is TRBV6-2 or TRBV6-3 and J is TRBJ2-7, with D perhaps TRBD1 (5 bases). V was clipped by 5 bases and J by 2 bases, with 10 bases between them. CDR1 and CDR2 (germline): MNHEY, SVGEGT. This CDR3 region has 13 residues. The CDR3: CASSEDTTYEQYF. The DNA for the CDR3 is TGTGCCAGCAGTGAGGACACGACCTACGAGCAGTACTTC.

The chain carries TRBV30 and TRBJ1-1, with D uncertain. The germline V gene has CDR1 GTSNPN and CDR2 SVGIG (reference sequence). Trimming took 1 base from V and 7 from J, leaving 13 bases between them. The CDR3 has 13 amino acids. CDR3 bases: TGTGCCTGGAGTGATACAGAGTTTAGTGAAGCTTTCTTT. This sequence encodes CAWSDTEFSEAFF.

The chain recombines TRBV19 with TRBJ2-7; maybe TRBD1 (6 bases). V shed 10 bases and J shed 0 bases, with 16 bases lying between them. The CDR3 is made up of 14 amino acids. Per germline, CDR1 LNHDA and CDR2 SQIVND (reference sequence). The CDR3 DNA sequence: TGTGCCACTTCCCGGGACATCAACTCCTACGAGCAGTACTTC. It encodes CATSRDINSYEQYF.

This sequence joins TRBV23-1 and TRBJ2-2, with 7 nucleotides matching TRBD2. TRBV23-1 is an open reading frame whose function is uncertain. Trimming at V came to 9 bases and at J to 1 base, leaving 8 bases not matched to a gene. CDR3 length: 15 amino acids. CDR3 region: CASSEGTKNTGELFF. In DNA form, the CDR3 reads TGCGCCAGTAGCGAAGGGACTAAGAACACCGGGGAGCTGTTTTTT.

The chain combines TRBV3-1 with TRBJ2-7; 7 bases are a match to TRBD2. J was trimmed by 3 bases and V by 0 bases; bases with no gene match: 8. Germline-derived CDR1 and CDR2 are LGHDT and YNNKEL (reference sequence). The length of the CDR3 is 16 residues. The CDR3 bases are TGTGCCAGCAGCCAAGACTGGCGGGGGTCTAGCTACGAGCAGTACTTC. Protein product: CASSQDWRGSSYEQYF.

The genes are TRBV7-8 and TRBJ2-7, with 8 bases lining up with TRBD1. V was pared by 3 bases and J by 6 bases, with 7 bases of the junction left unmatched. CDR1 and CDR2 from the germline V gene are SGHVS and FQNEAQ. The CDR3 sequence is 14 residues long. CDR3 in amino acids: CASSFPGQAFEQYF. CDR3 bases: TGTGCCAGCAGCTTCCCGGGACAGGCGTTCGAGCAGTACTTC.

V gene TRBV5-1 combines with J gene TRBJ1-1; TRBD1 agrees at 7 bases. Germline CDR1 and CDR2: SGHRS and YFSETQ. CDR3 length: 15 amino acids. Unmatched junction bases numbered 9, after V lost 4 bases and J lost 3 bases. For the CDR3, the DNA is TGCGCCAGCAGCCCGGCGCCAGGGGGGGACACTGAAGCTTTCTTT. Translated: CASSPAPGGDTEAFF.

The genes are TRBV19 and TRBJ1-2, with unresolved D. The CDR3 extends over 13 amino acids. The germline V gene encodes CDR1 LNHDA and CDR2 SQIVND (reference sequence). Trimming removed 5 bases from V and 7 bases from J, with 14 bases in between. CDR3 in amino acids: CASSSTRAAGYTF. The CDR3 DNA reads TGTGCCAGTAGTTCCACGAGGGCGGCTGGCTACACCTTC. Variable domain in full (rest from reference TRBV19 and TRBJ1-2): DGGITQSPKYLFRKEGQNVTLSCEQNLNHDAMYWYRQDPGQGLRLIYYSQIVNDFQKGDIAEGYSVSREKKESFPLTVTSAQKNPTAFYLCASSSTRAAGYTFGSGTRLTVV.

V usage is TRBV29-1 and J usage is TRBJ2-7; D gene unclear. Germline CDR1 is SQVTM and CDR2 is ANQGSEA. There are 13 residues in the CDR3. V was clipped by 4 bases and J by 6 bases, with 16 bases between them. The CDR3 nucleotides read TGCAGCGTTGTAGTGGCCGGCTTAAGCGAGCAGTACTTC. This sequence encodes CSVVVAGLSEQYF.

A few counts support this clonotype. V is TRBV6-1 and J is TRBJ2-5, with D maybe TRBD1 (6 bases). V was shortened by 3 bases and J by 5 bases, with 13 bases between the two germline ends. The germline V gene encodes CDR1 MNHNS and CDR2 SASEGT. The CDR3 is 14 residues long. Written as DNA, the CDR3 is TGTGCCAGCAGTGAGCCAGGGGCACGGGAGACCCAGTACTTC. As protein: CASSEPGARETQYF.

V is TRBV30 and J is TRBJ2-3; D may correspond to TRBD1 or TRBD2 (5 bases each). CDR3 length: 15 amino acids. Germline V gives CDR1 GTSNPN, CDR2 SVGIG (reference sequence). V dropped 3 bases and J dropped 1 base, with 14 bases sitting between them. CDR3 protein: CAWRGRAEGTDTQYF. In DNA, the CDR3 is TGTGCCTGGAGGGGGCGAGCGGAGGGCACAGATACGCAGTATTTT.

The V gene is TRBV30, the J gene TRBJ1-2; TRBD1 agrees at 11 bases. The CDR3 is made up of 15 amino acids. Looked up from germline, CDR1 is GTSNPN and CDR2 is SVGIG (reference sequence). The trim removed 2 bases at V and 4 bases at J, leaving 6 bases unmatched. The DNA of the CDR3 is TGTGCCTGGAGTTCGGACAGGGGGCCCTCCTATGGCTACACCTTC. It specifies CAWSSDRGPSYGYTF. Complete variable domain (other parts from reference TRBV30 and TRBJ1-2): SQTIHQWPATLVQPVGSPLSLECTVEGTSNPNLYWYRQAAGRGLQLLFYSVGIGQISSEVPQNLSASRPQDRQFILSSKKLLLSDSGFYLCAWSSDRGPSYGYTFGSGTRLTVV.

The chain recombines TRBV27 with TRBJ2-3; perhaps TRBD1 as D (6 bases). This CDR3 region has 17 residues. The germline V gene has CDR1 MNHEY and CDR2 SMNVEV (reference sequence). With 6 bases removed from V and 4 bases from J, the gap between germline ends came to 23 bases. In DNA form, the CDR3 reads TGTGCCAGCAGCCCGCCCGTAGGGGGTCCAAGGGCAGATACGCAGTATTTT. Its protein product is CASSPPVGGPRADTQYF.

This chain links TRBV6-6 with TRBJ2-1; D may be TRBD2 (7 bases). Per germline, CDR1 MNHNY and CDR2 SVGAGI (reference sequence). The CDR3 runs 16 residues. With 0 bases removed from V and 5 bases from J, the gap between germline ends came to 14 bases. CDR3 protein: CASSYSTGGLNNEQFF. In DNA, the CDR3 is TGTGCCAGCAGTTACTCCACGGGGGGCCTAAACAATGAGCAGTTCTTC.

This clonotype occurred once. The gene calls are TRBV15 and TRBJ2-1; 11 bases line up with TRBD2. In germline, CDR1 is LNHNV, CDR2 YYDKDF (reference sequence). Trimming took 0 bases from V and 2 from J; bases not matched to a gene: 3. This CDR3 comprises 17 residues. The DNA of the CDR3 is TGTGCCACCAGCAGAGAGTATAGCGGGGGGGCCTACAATGAGCAGTTCTTC. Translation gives CATSREYSGGAYNEQFF.

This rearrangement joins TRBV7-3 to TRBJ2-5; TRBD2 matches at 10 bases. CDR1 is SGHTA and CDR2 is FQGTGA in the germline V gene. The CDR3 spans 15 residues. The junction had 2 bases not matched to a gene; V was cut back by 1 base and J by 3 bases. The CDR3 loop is CASSLSGLAEETQYF. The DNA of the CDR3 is TGTGCCAGCAGCTTAAGTGGACTAGCGGAAGAGACCCAGTACTTC.

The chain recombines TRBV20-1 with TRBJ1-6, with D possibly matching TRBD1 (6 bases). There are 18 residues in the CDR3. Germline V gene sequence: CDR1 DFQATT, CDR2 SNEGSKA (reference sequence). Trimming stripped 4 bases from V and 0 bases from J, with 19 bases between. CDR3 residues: CSAIPVEGVSSYNSPLHF. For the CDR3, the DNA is TGCAGTGCTATACCGGTTGAGGGGGTTAGCTCCTATAATTCACCCCTCCACTTT.